This T cell receptor (beta chain) was retrieved from a study of blood T cells in healthy people across ages. The donors, healthy Caucasians from Russia, were aged roughly 6 to 90. Total RNA extraction produced at least 5 micrograms (per sample) for the study. V lost 6 bases and J lost 4, with 19 bases in between. This CDR3 has 15 residues. Sample-barcoded 5' priming and a J-beta primer mix drove a second PCR of about 6 to 11 cycles. TCRdb analysed the 5' RACE reads with MiXCR anew, one entry per CDR3 protein. This table has about 1 million distinct CDR3 sequences, almost 25% appearing once. In addition, the sample was reused for a study of T cells of mothers and their children.

The chain couples TRBV12-3 or TRBV12-4 to TRBJ2-7, with a weak D call TRBD2 (7 bases). The specimen was blood. The source of this sequence is a girl aged 2-10 years in good health. The CDR3 loop reads CASSLGVGGHYEQYF. CDR3 nucleotides: TGTGCCAGCAGCCTTGGGGTGGGGGGGCATTACGAGCAGTACTTC.